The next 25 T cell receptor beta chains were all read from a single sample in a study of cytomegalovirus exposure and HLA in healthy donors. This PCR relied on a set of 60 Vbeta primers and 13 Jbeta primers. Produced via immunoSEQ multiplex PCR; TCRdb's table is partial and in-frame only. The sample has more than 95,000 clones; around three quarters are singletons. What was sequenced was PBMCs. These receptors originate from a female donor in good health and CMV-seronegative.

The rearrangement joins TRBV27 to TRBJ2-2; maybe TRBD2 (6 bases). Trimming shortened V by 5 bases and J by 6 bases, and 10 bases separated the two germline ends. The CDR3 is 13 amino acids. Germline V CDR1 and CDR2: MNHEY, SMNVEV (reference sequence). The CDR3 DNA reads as TGTGCCAGCAGTCGTGGGGGGTCCGGGGAGCTGTTTTTT. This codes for CASSRGGSGELFF.

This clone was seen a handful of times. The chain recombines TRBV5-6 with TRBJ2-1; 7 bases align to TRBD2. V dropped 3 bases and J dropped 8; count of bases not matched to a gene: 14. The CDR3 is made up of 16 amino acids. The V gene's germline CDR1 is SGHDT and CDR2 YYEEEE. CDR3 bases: TGTGCCAGCAGCTATGTGACGGGAGGATCCTTGGATGAGCAGTTCTTC. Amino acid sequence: CASSYVTGGSLDEQFF.

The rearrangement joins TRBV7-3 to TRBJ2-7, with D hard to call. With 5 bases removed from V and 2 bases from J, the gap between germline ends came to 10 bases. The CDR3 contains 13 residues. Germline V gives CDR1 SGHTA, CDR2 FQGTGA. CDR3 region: CASSPGPTYEQYF. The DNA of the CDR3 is TGTGCCAGCAGCCCGGGTCCAACCTACGAGCAGTACTTC. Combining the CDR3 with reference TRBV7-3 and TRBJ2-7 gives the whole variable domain GAGVSQTPSNKVTEKGKYVELRCDPISGHTALYWYRQSLGQGPEFLIYFQGTGAADDSGLPNDRFFAVRPEGSVSTLKIQRTERGDSAVYLCASSPGPTYEQYFGPGTRLTVT.

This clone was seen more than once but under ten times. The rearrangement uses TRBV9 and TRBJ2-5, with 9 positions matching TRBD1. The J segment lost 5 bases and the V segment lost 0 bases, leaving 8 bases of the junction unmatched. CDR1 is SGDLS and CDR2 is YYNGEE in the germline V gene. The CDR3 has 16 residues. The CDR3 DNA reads TGTGCCAGCAGCGTAGCCCCACAGGGGGCTGGGGAGACCCAGTACTTC. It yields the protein CASSVAPQGAGETQYF.

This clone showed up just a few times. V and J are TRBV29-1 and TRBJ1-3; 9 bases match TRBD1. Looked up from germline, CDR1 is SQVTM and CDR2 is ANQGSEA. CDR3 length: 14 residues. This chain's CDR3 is CIAENGTGKDTIYF. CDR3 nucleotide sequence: TGCATCGCTGAAAATGGGACAGGGAAGGACACCATATATTTT.

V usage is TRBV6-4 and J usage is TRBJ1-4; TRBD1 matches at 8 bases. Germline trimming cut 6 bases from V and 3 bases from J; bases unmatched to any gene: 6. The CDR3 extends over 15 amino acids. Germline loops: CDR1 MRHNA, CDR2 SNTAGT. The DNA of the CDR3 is TGTGCCAGCAGCTCCGGACAGGGCCCTAATGAAAAACTGTTTTTT. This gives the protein CASSSGQGPNEKLFF.

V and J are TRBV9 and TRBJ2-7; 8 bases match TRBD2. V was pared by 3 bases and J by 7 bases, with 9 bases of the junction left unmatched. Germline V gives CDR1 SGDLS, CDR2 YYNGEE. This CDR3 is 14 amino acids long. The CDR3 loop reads CASSAGTRGGEQYF. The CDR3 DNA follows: TGTGCCAGCAGCGCCGGGACTAGGGGTGGGGAGCAGTACTTC.

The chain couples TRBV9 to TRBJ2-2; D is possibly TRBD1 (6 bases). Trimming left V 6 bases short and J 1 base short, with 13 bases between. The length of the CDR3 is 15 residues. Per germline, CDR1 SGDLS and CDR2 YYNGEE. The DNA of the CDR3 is TGTGCCAGCAACCCCCGAGGGGGGAACACCGGGGAGCTGTTTTTT. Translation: CASNPRGGNTGELFF.

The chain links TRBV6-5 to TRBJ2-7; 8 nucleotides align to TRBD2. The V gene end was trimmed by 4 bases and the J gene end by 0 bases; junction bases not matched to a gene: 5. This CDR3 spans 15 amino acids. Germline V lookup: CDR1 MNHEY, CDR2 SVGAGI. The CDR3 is CASSLSGTSSYEQYF. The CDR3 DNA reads TGTGCCAGCAGTTTGTCCGGGACTAGCTCCTACGAGCAGTACTTC.

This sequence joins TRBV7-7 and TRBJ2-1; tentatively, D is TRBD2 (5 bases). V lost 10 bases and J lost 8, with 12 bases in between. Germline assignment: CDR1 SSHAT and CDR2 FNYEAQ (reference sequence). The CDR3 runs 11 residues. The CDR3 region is CAILVGHEQFF. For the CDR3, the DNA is TGTGCCATACTAGTCGGGCATGAGCAGTTCTTC.

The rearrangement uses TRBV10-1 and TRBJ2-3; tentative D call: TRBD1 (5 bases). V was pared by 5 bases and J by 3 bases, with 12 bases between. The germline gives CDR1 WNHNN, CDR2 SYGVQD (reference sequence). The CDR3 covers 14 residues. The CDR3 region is CASSWGDGTDTQYF. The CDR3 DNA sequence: TGCGCCAGCAGTTGGGGCGACGGAACAGATACGCAGTATTTT.

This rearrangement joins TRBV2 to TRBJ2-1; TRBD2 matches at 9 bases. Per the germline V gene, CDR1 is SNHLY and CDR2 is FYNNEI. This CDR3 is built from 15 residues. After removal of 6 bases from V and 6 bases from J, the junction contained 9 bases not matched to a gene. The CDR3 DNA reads TGTGCCAGCAGGGGGCGGGAGGGCCGCTTCAATGAGCAGTTCTTC. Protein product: CASRGREGRFNEQFF.

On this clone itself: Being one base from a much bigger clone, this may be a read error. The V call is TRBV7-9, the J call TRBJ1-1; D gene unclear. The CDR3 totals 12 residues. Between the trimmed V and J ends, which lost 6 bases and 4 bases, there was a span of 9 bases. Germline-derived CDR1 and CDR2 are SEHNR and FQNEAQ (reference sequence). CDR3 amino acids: CASSRVGTEAFF. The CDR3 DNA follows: TGTGCCAGCAGTCGGGTGGGCACTGAAGCTTTCTTT.

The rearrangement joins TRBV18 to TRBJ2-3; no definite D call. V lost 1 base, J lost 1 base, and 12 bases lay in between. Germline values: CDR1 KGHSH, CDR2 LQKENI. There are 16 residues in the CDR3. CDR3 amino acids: CASSPRVRFGTDTQYF. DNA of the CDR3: TGTGCCAGCTCACCACGAGTCAGGTTCGGCACAGATACGCAGTATTTT.

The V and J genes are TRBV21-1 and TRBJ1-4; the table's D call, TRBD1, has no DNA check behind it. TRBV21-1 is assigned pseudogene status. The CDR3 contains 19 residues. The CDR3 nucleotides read TGTGCCAGCAGCCTAGTTTTGCGGGGACAGACGGCAACTAATGAAAAACTGTTTTTT. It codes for CASSLVLRGQTATNEKLFF.

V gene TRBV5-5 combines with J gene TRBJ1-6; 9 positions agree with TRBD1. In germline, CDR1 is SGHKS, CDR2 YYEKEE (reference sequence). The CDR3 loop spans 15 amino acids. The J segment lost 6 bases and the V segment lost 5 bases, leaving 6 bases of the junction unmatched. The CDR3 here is CASRSRGQGNSPLHF. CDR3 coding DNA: TGTGCCAGCAGGAGCCGGGGACAGGGTAATTCACCCCTCCACTTT. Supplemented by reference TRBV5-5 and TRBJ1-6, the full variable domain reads DAGVTQSPTHLIKTRGQQVTLRCSPISGHKSVSWYQQVLGQGPQFIFQYYEKEERGRGNFPDRFSARQFPNYSSELNVNALLLGDSALYLCASRSRGQGNSPLHFGNGTRLTVT.

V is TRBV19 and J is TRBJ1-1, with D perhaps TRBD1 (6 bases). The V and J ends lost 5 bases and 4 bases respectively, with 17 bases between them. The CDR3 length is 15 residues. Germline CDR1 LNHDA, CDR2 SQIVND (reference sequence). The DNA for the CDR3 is TGTGCCAGTAGTCGAACTGCAGGGGTGGGCACTGAAGCTTTCTTT. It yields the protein CASSRTAGVGTEAFF.

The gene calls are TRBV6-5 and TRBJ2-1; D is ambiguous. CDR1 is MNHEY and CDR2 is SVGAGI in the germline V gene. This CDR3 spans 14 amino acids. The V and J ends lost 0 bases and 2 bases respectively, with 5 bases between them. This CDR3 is CASSYSAPYNEQFF. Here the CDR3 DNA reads TGTGCCAGCAGTTACTCAGCACCCTACAATGAGCAGTTCTTC.

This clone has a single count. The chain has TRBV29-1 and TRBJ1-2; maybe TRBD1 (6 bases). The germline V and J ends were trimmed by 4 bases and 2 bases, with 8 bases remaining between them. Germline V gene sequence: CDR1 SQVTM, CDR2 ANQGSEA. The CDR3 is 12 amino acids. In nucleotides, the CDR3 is TGCAGCGTTGTTCAGGGGAACTATGGCTACACCTTC. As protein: CSVVQGNYGYTF. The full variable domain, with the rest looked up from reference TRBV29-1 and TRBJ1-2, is SAVISQKPSRDICQRGTSLTIQCQVDSQVTMMFWYRQQPGQSLTLIATANQGSEATYESGFVIDKFPISRPNLTFSTLTVSNMSPEDSSIYLCSVVQGNYGYTFGSGTRLTVV.

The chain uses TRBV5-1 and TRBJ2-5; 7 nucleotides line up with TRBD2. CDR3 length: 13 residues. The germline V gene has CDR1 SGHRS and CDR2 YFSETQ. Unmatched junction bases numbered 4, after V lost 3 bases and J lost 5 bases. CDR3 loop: CASSSWGGETQYF. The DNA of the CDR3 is TGCGCCAGCAGCTCCTGGGGGGGGGAGACCCAGTACTTC.

CDR3 in DNA: TGTGCCAGCAGCCAAACCCGTAGGGGCTATGGCTACACCTTC. Translated: CASSQTRRGYGYTF. The J gene is TRBJ1-2, the V gene TRBV14; TRBD1 is a possible D gene (5 bases). The CDR3 has 14 residues. Between the trimmed V and J ends, which lost 2 bases and 4 bases, there was a span of 11 bases. CDR1 SGHDN and CDR2 FVKESK come from the germline V gene.

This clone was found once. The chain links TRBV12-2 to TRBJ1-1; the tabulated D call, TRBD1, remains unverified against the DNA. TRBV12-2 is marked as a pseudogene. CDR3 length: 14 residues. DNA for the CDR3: TGTGCAAGTCGCTTACCTGGGACAGACACTGAAGCTTTCTTT. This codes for CASRLPGTDTEAFF.

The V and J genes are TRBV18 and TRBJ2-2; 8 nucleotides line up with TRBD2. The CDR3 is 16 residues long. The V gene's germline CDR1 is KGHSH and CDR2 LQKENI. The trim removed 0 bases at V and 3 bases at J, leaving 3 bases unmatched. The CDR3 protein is CASSPPSGGYTGELFF. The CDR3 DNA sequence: TGTGCCAGCTCACCACCGAGCGGGGGTTACACCGGGGAGCTGTTTTTT. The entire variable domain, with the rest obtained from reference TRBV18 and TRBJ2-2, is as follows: NAGVMQNPRHLVRRRGQEARLRCSPMKGHSHVYWYRQLPEEGLKFMVYLQKENIIDESGMPKERFSAEFPKEGPSILRIQQVVRGDSAAYFCASSPPSGGYTGELFFGEGSRLTVL.

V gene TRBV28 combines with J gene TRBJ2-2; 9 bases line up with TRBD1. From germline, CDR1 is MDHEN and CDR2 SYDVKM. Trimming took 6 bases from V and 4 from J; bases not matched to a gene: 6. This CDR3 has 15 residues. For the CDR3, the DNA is TGTGCCAGCAGCCATCCGGGACAGGGCACCGGGGAGCTGTTTTTT. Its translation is CASSHPGQGTGELFF. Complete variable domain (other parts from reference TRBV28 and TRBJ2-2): DVKVTQSSRYLVKRTGEKVFLECVQDMDHENMFWYRQDPGLGLRLIYFSYDVKMKEKGDIPEGYSVSREKKERFSLILESASTNQTSMYLCASSHPGQGTGELFFGEGSRLTVL.

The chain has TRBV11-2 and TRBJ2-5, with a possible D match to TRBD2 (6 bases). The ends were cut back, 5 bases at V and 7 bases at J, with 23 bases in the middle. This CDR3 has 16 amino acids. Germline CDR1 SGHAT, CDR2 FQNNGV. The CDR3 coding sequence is TGTGCCAGCAGCCCCGGCGGGGTAAGGGCCTCCGGGACCCAGTACTTC. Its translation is CASSPGGVRASGTQYF.